The sequence of this T cell receptor (beta chain) was determined in a study of T cell responses to AZD1222 COVID-19 vaccine. Study-wide points: Reportedly, close to half of spike-specific TCRs are directed against unmutated variant regions. Donor demographics were predominantly white British with a female majority; clonal diversity may be underestimated. Seropositive status at baseline applied to only a handful of AZD1222 recipients. Two AZD1222 administrations were followed by greater Spike-specific TCR breadth and depth.

Only in-frame clones appear in the TCRdb table, and some are missing; sequencing was by immunoSEQ multiplex PCR. The table shows some 150,000 clones, with about nine tenths occurring only once. Points on this clone: What it binds is not known.

In germline, CDR1 is SGHRS, CDR2 YFSETQ. The trim removed 0 bases at V and 2 bases at J, leaving 3 bases unmatched. The CDR3 has 15 amino acids. The genes are TRBV5-1 and TRBJ2-7; 9 bases map to TRBD2. The sequencing used peripheral blood, collected on day 0 of AZD1222 vaccination. The receptor was isolated from an adult in good health. CDR3: CASSLVAGGTYEQYF. The CDR3 nucleotides read TGCGCCAGCAGCTTGGTTGCGGGAGGGACCTACGAGCAGTACTTC.